This T cell receptor beta chain was sequenced in a study of beta chain features in type 1 diabetes. Study as a whole: Patients were similar to healthy donors in age and gender (as well as in cell yields). The examined sorted cells totaled 110 million or so across samples. Study conclusions and caveats: cDNA sequencing could over-represent cells with high TCR expression.

CD45RO/CCR7/CD25/CD127/CD95/CD27 separated CD4+ naive, central memory, regulatory and stem cell-like memory cells by sorting. Of the isolated RNA, all was reverse transcribed, and so the sequenced material was expressed TCRB transcripts. TCRdb's copy holds only in-frame clones and misses some; the assay was immunoSEQ multiplex PCR. The sample comprises 35,000 or so clones, 64% of which are singletons, and around 2% rests with the top ten. Germline trimming cut 4 bases from V and 8 bases from J; bases unmatched to any gene: 10. The CDR3 contains 15 residues. Germline loops: CDR1 ENHRY, CDR2 SYGVKD. Comment on this clone: Its antigen is unknown.

This TCR was recovered from a woman younger than 45 in good health. Sequencing used Tregs from blood. The chain uses TRBV10-3 and TRBJ2-1; TRBD2 agrees at 8 bases. DNA of the CDR3: TGTGCCATCAGTGTGAACGGGAGGGCCGTTGATGAGCAGTTCTTC. This codes for CAISVNGRAVDEQFF.